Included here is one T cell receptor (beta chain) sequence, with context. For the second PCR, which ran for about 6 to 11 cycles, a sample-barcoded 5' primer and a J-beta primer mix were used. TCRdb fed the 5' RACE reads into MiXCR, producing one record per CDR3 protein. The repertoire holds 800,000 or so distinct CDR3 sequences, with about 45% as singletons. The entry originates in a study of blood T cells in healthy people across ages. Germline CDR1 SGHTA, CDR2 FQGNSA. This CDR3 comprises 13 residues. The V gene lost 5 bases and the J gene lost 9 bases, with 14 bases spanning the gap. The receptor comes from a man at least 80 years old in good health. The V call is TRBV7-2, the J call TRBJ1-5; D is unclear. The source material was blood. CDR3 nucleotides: TGTGCCAGCAGCCCAGGTCAGTTCCGGCCCCAGCATTTT. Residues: CASSPGQFRPQHF.